The 21 T cell receptor beta chains below come from one sample, sequenced in a study of T cells after yellow fever vaccination. TCRdb ran MiXCR on the 5' RACE reads and lists one entry per CDR3 protein. Among more than 300,000 distinct CDR3 sequences listed, around a tenth were seen once. The input for sequencing was CD4+ T cells sorted from PBMCs, taken 45 days after the yellow fever booster vaccination. These receptors all stem from a man in his late teens or twenties who received the YFV17D yellow fever vaccine.

This clonotype was seen only a few times. This chain links TRBV6-5 with TRBJ1-2; possible D gene TRBD1, 6 bases. The germline V gene encodes CDR1 MNHEY and CDR2 SVGAGI. Trimming took off 10 bases at V and 5 bases at J, with 23 bases between the two ends. This CDR3 is 15 amino acids long. The DNA of the CDR3 is TGTGCCATCGGGACTCCCAGGGGAAGGGAATATGGCTACACCTTC. Translated: CAIGTPRGREYGYTF.

The chain uses TRBV11-2 and TRBJ1-1, with D possibly matching TRBD1 (5 bases). From germline, CDR1 is SGHAT and CDR2 FQNNGV. V was shortened by 0 bases and J by 7 bases, with 12 bases between the two germline ends. This CDR3 comprises 14 residues. This chain's CDR3 is CASSLDRGTYEAFF. In DNA, the CDR3 is TGTGCCAGCAGCTTAGACCGGGGGACCTATGAAGCTTTCTTT.

This clonotype turned up a few times. V gene TRBV12-3 or TRBV12-4 combines with J gene TRBJ2-3, with TRBD2 identical over 12 bases. The V segment lost 6 bases and the J segment 4 bases; nucleotides outside the gene matches: 2. The CDR3 contains 14 residues. CDR3 nucleotides: TGTGCCAGCAGACTAGCGGGGGGATCAGATACGCAGTATTTT. This encodes CASRLAGGSDTQYF.

This clonotype was counted ten times or more. This chain uses TRBV12-3 or TRBV12-4 with TRBJ1-2; tentatively, D is TRBD1 (5 bases). Trimming removed 4 bases at V and 4 bases at J, with 13 bases between. This CDR3 contains 14 residues. The CDR3 bases are TGTGCCAGCAGTTCCGGGGACGAGCTCTATGGCTACACCTTC. Translation gives CASSSGDELYGYTF.

This rearrangement joins TRBV3-1 to TRBJ2-3; D tentatively reads TRBD1 or TRBD2 (6 bases each). CDR3 size: 12 residues. Germline V CDR1 and CDR2: LGHDT, YNNKEL (reference sequence). Trimming left V 4 bases short and J 6 bases short, with 8 bases between. CDR3 nucleotides: TGTGCCAGCAGCCGAGGGGGGGATACGCAGTATTTT. This gives the protein CASSRGGDTQYF.

The chain recombines TRBV6-2 or TRBV6-3 with TRBJ2-7; D tentatively reads TRBD1 or TRBD2 (6 bases each). The CDR3 contains 18 residues. Trimming stripped 6 bases from V and 2 bases from J, with 26 bases between. Germline CDR1 MNHEY, CDR2 SVGEGT. The CDR3 spells CASSSSRDTSLEPYEQYF. In nucleotides, the CDR3 is TGTGCCAGCAGCTCCTCGCGGGACACCAGCTTGGAGCCCTACGAGCAGTACTTC.

The genes are TRBV9 and TRBJ2-1; 12 bases agree with TRBD2. Trimming at V came to 0 bases and at J to 7 bases, leaving 8 bases not matched to a gene. This CDR3 is built from 17 residues. Germline CDR1 is SGDLS and CDR2 is YYNGEE. The CDR3 is CASSVASGTSGGNEQFF. Here the CDR3 DNA reads TGTGCCAGCAGCGTAGCTTCAGGAACTAGCGGGGGGAATGAGCAGTTCTTC. Variable domain in full (rest from reference TRBV9 and TRBJ2-1): DSGVTQTPKHLITATGQRVTLRCSPRSGDLSVYWYQQSLDQGLQFLIQYYNGEERAKGNILERFSAQQFPDLHSELNLSSLELGDSALYFCASSVASGTSGGNEQFFGPGTRLTVL.

The chain links TRBV6-6 to TRBJ1-4, with 8 nucleotides matching TRBD1. Germline trimming cut 3 bases from V and 6 bases from J; bases unmatched to any gene: 3. This CDR3 contains 14 residues. Germline V gives CDR1 MNHNY, CDR2 SVGAGI (reference sequence). The CDR3 protein is CASSYGTGYEKLFF. DNA for the CDR3: TGTGCCAGCAGTTATGGGACAGGATATGAAAAACTGTTTTTT.

V is TRBV20-1 and J is TRBJ1-1; D is possibly TRBD1 (5 bases). Per germline, CDR1 DFQATT and CDR2 SNEGSKA (reference sequence). This CDR3 contains 15 residues. V was clipped by 2 bases and J by 7 bases, with 20 bases between them. The CDR3 reads CSARPSGPWGSEAFF. CDR3 bases: TGCAGTGCTAGACCGTCGGGTCCCTGGGGGAGTGAAGCTTTCTTT.

A few counts support this clonotype. The chain recombines TRBV12-3 or TRBV12-4 with TRBJ1-6; D ambiguous. CDR3 length: 13 amino acids. V was pared by 1 base and J by 8 bases, with 6 bases between. CDR3 residues: CASSLGADSPLHF. CDR3 DNA sequence: TGTGCCAGCAGTTTAGGAGCTGATTCACCCCTCCACTTT.

The V gene is TRBV15, the J gene TRBJ1-1; D may be TRBD1 (6 bases). The V gene lost 5 bases and the J gene lost 5 bases, with 12 bases spanning the gap. This CDR3 comprises 13 residues. The V gene's germline CDR1 is LNHNV and CDR2 YYDKDF (reference sequence). The CDR3 coding sequence is TGTGCCACCAGCCGGGGGGCATATACTGAAGCTTTCTTT. This translates into CATSRGAYTEAFF.

A few counts support this clonotype. V is TRBV3-1 and J is TRBJ2-5; 7 bases align to TRBD1. Germline lookup yields CDR1 LGHDT and CDR2 YNNKEL (reference sequence). V lost 1 base, J lost 5 bases, and 7 bases stayed unmatched. This CDR3 has 15 amino acids. CDR3 protein: CASSQGQGLGETQYF. The CDR3 DNA sequence: TGTGCCAGCAGCCAAGGACAGGGCCTGGGGGAGACCCAGTACTTC.

The chain employs TRBV20-1 and TRBJ2-5; 10 bases are a match to TRBD1. V shed 1 base, J shed 7 bases, and the junction held 6 bases outside the gene matches. CDR1 and CDR2 (germline): DFQATT, SNEGSKA (reference sequence). CDR3 size: 14 residues. CDR3 in amino acids: CSARVGTGVVTQYF. For the CDR3, the DNA is TGCAGTGCTAGAGTCGGGACAGGGGTAGTGACCCAGTACTTC.

A few counts support this clonotype. The gene calls are TRBV20-1 and TRBJ2-3; tentatively, D is TRBD2 (6 bases). Per germline, CDR1 DFQATT and CDR2 SNEGSKA (reference sequence). This CDR3 is built from 15 residues. V was pared by 1 base and J by 0 bases, with 11 bases between. The CDR3, as DNA: TGCAGTGCTAGAGCGGGGGAGACTAGCACAGATACGCAGTATTTT. This encodes CSARAGETSTDTQYF.

This clonotype was observed a handful of times. The chain links TRBV12-3 or TRBV12-4 to TRBJ1-5, with D uncertain. Deletions cut 4 bases from V and 7 bases from J, with 11 bases between. The length of the CDR3 is 13 residues. The CDR3 is CASSSRRGQPQHF. In DNA, the CDR3 is TGTGCCAGCAGTTCCCGCCGGGGACAGCCCCAGCATTTT.

The chain carries TRBV7-9 and TRBJ1-5, with 8 nucleotides matching TRBD1. The CDR3 has 14 amino acids. The germline V gene encodes CDR1 SEHNR and CDR2 FQNEAQ (reference sequence). J was trimmed by 4 bases and V by 3 bases; bases with no gene match: 2. CDR3 residues: CASSLTGENQPQHF. DNA for the CDR3: TGTGCCAGCAGCTTGACAGGGGAAAATCAGCCCCAGCATTTT.

This clonotype has ten or more counts. This rearrangement joins TRBV20-1 to TRBJ2-5; TRBD1 matches at 7 bases. CDR1 is DFQATT, CDR2 SNEGSKA, per germline (reference sequence). The ends lost 6 bases at V and 5 bases at J; junction bases unmatched: 12. The length of the CDR3 is 14 residues. DNA for the CDR3: TGCAGTGCACGTATACAGGGGCTCCGGGAGACCCAGTACTTC. Translated, it gives CSARIQGLRETQYF.

The chain uses TRBV24-1 and TRBJ2-3; a weak D match, TRBD1 (6 bases). The germline V gene encodes CDR1 KGHDR and CDR2 SFDVKD. There are 13 residues in the CDR3. The V end was cut by 9 bases, the J end by 2 bases, with 11 bases between. The CDR3 coding sequence is TGTGCCACCGGTGGGGGCTCCACAGATACGCAGTATTTT. The encoded protein is CATGGGSTDTQYF.

There are many counts of this clonotype. This chain links TRBV12-3 or TRBV12-4 with TRBJ1-5; D unclear. This CDR3 region has 13 residues. With 1 base removed from V and 5 bases from J, the gap between germline ends came to 6 bases. The CDR3 DNA reads TGTGCCAGCAGTTTAGAGGGCTATCAGCCCCAGCATTTT. Translation gives CASSLEGYQPQHF.

This rearrangement joins TRBV5-1 to TRBJ2-3; D assignment may be TRBD1 or TRBD2 (5 bases each). The length of the CDR3 is 15 residues. Between the trimmed V and J ends, which lost 0 bases and 1 base, there was a span of 9 bases. Germline CDR1 SGHRS, CDR2 YFSETQ. The CDR3 bases are TGCGCCAGCAGCTTGGCCCGGGACCGCACAGATACGCAGTATTTT. It encodes CASSLARDRTDTQYF. Supplemented by reference TRBV5-1 and TRBJ2-3, the full variable domain reads KAGVTQTPRYLIKTRGQQVTLSCSPISGHRSVSWYQQTPGQGLQFLFEYFSETQRNKGNFPGRFSGRQFSNSRSEMNVSTLELGDSALYLCASSLARDRTDTQYFGPGTRLTVL.

J is TRBJ1-2 and V is TRBV4-3; D uncertain. V lost 0 bases and J lost 2, with 7 bases in between. The CDR3 is 14 residues long. The germline V gene has CDR1 LGHNA and CDR2 YSLEER. The CDR3 DNA reads TGCGCCAGCAGCCAAGAGGTCAAAAACTATGGCTACACCTTC. Protein product: CASSQEVKNYGYTF.